This T cell receptor beta chain was recorded in a study of CD8+ T cells in alopecia areata. Study outcomes and limitations: Throughout tofacitinib, many expanded lesional clones continued to persist in scalp and blood. Higher clonality than in normal scalp was seen in lesional scalp, especially alopecia totalis/universalis.

This clone was observed a single time. The antigen is undetermined. TCR sequencing used cDNA made by reverse transcription of extracted RNA. Generated by immunoSEQ multiplex PCR, the TCRdb table keeps only in-frame clones and is missing some. The sample carries some 200,000 clones, around three fifths recorded once. Specified treatment: oral pan-JAK inhibitor, 5-10 mg twice daily. Lesional scalp punch biopsies and peripheral blood were collected from alopecia areata patients. Sorted out of PBMCs were CD4+ T cells and CD8+ T cells. Trimming removed 4 bases from V and 0 bases from J, with 6 bases in between. CDR3 length: 12 residues. Germline values: CDR1 GTSNPN, CDR2 SVGIG (reference sequence).

This TCR derives from a human donor with alopecia areata. The genes are TRBV30 and TRBJ1-1, with D possibly being TRBD1 (5 bases). The sample in question was CD4+ T cells sorted from blood, obtained at week 4, from a patient treated with tofacitinib. The CDR3 spells CAWTGLNTEAFF. In nucleotides, the CDR3 is TGTGCCTGGACAGGGTTGAACACTGAAGCTTTCTTT.